The entry below gives a single T cell receptor (beta chain) sequence along with its context. Its antigen is unknown. This sample was included in a study of T cell responses to AZD1222 COVID-19 vaccine. At the level of the study: Pooled samples include second doses given at about 4 or 12 weeks. Study-level results: After two AZD1222 doses, spike-specific TCR breadth and depth rose versus day 0. Dominant at 160-218 and 743-854, vaccine-associated CD4 TCRs also spanned spike. At baseline, just six AZD1222 recipients tested seropositive.

This CDR3 has 12 residues. Germline V gene lookup returns CDR1 GTSNPN and CDR2 SVGIG (reference sequence). Trimming took 2 bases from V and 3 from J, leaving 7 bases between them. The method was immunoSEQ multiplex PCR; TCRdb's version includes in-frame clones alone and lacks a portion of them. The sample includes approximately 130,000 clones, 93% seen only once; the top ten take about 0.91%. The sequence derives from an adult in good health. The chain couples TRBV30 to TRBJ1-2, with D perhaps TRBD1 (5 bases). The material sequenced was peripheral blood, taken on day 0 of AZD1222 vaccination. Here the CDR3 DNA reads TGTGCCTGGAGTCGGGGGGACTATGGCTACACCTTC. It codes for CAWSRGDYGYTF.